This T cell receptor (beta chain) stems from a study of cytomegalovirus exposure and HLA in healthy donors. About the study: Assignment to the Caucasian-associated ancestry cluster applied to around 76% of the approximately 420 genotyped donors.

Nominally healthy donors provided the samples, though records likely missed some immune exposures. This clone was recorded a few times. Its antigen is as yet unknown. The PCR contained 60 Vbeta and 13 Jbeta primers. The protocol was immunoSEQ multiplex PCR, while the TCRdb copy is restricted to in-frame clones and leaves out a portion. The table shows about 97,000 clones, with around 79% occurring only once. This CDR3 comprises 15 residues. J gave up 5 bases and V 5 bases, and 4 bases lay outside the gene matches. In germline, CDR1 is SGHTA, CDR2 FQGTGA. Study-wide findings and caveats: HLA alleles were associated with 17,000 or so TCR beta sequences in a later analysis at 0.05 false discovery rate.

This sequence originates from a woman in her 40s in good health and CMV-seronegative. The chain carries TRBV7-3 and TRBJ2-2; TRBD2 matches at 11 bases. Sequencing was done on a sample of PBMCs. The CDR3 here is CASSLRLAGTGELFF. CDR3 bases: TGTGCCAGCAGCCTGAGACTAGCGGGGACCGGGGAGCTGTTTTTT.